This entry lists 24 T cell receptor beta chains sequenced from one sample in a study of T cell repertoires in cytomegalovirus infection. A single record per CDR3 protein comes from TCRdb applying MiXCR to the reads. The repertoire holds 200,000 to 250,000 distinct CDR3 sequences, roughly 6.5% seen once, with under 7% in the top ten. The specimen was PBMCs. These receptors all come from a human donor in good health (CMV status not recorded). Some clones in this sample may be carry-over from other donors' samples.

The table lists this clonotype with many counts. The CDR3 coding sequence is TGTGCCACAACTAGGGGGCAAGAGACCCAGTACTTC. Translating gives CATTRGQETQYF. The chain carries TRBV2 and TRBJ2-5, with D perhaps TRBD1 (6 bases). This CDR3 spans 12 amino acids. V lost 10 bases, J lost 2 bases, and 11 bases lay in between. The germline V gene encodes CDR1 SNHLY and CDR2 FYNNEI.

There are many counts of this clonotype. V gene TRBV7-2 combines with J gene TRBJ1-5, with D perhaps matching TRBD1 (5 bases). This CDR3 has 15 residues. Trimming pared 3 bases from V and 1 base from J, leaving 10 bases between. CDR1 is SGHTA and CDR2 is FQGNSA in the germline V gene. Here the CDR3 DNA reads TGTGCCAGCAGCTTCGACCGGGGCAGCAATCAGCCCCAGCATTTT. Protein product: CASSFDRGSNQPQHF.

This chain uses TRBV15 with TRBJ2-5; 7 nucleotides match TRBD1. With V trimmed by 1 base and J by 4 bases, 3 bases remained unmatched. Germline CDR1 LNHNV, CDR2 YYDKDF (reference sequence). This CDR3 spans 14 amino acids. This chain's CDR3 is CATSRGQGGETQYF. Here the CDR3 DNA reads TGTGCCACCAGCAGAGGACAGGGCGGAGAGACCCAGTACTTC.

This clonotype was observed a few times. The V and J genes are TRBV28 and TRBJ2-3, with 9 positions matching TRBD1. The CDR3 has 14 residues. J lost 8 bases, V lost 6 bases, and 9 bases had no gene match. Per germline, CDR1 MDHEN and CDR2 SYDVKM. The chain's CDR3 is CASRPTGGVGTQYF. CDR3 bases: TGTGCCAGCAGGCCGACAGGGGGGGTCGGTACGCAGTATTTT.

This clonotype was detected many times. The gene calls are TRBV5-6 and TRBJ2-1, with TRBD2 identical over 11 bases. The junction had 8 bases not matched to a gene; V was cut back by 4 bases and J by 5 bases. CDR1 and CDR2 (germline): SGHDT, YYEEEE. The CDR3 spans 16 residues. In DNA form, the CDR3 reads TGTGCCAGCAGCCTAATAGCGGGGGGGCCCCACAATGAGCAGTTCTTC. Its translation: CASSLIAGGPHNEQFF. Complete variable domain (other parts from reference TRBV5-6 and TRBJ2-1): DAGVTQSPTHLIKTRGQQVTLRCSPKSGHDTVSWYQQALGQGPQFIFQYYEEEERQRGNFPDRFSGHQFPNYSSELNVNALLLGDSALYLCASSLIAGGPHNEQFFGPGTRLTVL.

This clonotype was counted ten times or more. This chain links TRBV20-1 with TRBJ2-1; either TRBD1 or TRBD2 may supply D (5 bases each). V shed 4 bases and J shed 8 bases, with 18 bases lying between them. Germline assignment: CDR1 DFQATT and CDR2 SNEGSKA (reference sequence). This CDR3 region has 14 residues. As DNA, the CDR3 is TGCAGTGCTACCCCCGGTTACGGGGCCGATGAGCAGTTCTTC. Amino acid sequence: CSATPGYGADEQFF.

This clonotype occurred a few times. The V gene is TRBV29-1, the J gene TRBJ1-4; 7 bases are shared with TRBD1. The CDR3 loop spans 13 amino acids. In germline, CDR1 is SQVTM, CDR2 ANQGSEA. V shed 5 bases, J shed 9 bases, and the junction held 9 bases outside the gene matches. The CDR3 DNA reads TGCAGCGTTCAGACAGGGTACGGGAAAAAACTGTTTTTT. Translated, it gives CSVQTGYGKKLFF.

This clonotype has at least ten counts. The chain has TRBV7-3 and TRBJ1-1; 9 nucleotides match TRBD1. Germline values: CDR1 SGHTA, CDR2 FQGTGA. The trim removed 5 bases at V and 1 base at J, leaving 11 bases unmatched. CDR3 length equals 17 residues. CDR3 DNA: TGTGCCAGCAGCCAAGTCCCGGGACAGGGAACGAACACTGAAGCTTTCTTT. Residues: CASSQVPGQGTNTEAFF. Full variable domain (missing parts from reference TRBV7-3 and TRBJ1-1): GAGVSQTPSNKVTEKGKYVELRCDPISGHTALYWYRQSLGQGPEFLIYFQGTGAADDSGLPNDRFFAVRPEGSVSTLKIQRTERGDSAVYLCASSQVPGQGTNTEAFFGQGTRLTVV.

This clonotype was recorded many times. CDR3 DNA sequence: TGCAGTGCTAGCCGACAGGGAAGGGGTGGAAACACCATATATTTT. Translating gives CSASRQGRGGNTIYF. J is TRBJ1-3 and V is TRBV20-1; the match to TRBD1 covers 7 bases. In germline, CDR1 is DFQATT, CDR2 SNEGSKA (reference sequence). The CDR3 spans 15 residues. With V trimmed by 3 bases and J by 3 bases, 8 bases remained unmatched.

There are many counts of this clonotype. The chain carries TRBV29-1 and TRBJ2-5; TRBD2 agrees at 14 bases. Germline-derived CDR1 and CDR2 are SQVTM and ANQGSEA. This CDR3 region has 15 residues. The V and J ends lost 4 bases and 1 base, in that order; junction bases with no gene match: 2. The CDR3 is CSVGTSGGPQETQYF. CDR3 bases: TGCAGCGTTGGGACTAGCGGGGGGCCCCAAGAGACCCAGTACTTC.

This clonotype occurred a few times. This chain joins TRBV5-6 and TRBJ1-6; possible D gene TRBD1, 5 bases. The CDR3 extends over 17 amino acids. The germline V gene has CDR1 SGHDT and CDR2 YYEEEE. V lost 4 bases, J lost 4 bases, and 18 bases lay in between. CDR3 sequence reads: CASSLGLAINYNSPLHF. CDR3 coding DNA: TGTGCCAGCAGCCTGGGACTCGCAATAAATTATAATTCACCCCTCCACTTT.

This clonotype was counted ten times or more. The CDR3 DNA reads TGTGCCAGCAGTTTCCGACAGGGGACGAACACTGAAGCTTTCTTT. This sequence encodes CASSFRQGTNTEAFF. The rearrangement uses TRBV12-3 or TRBV12-4 and TRBJ1-1; 8 nucleotides match TRBD1. This CDR3 has 15 amino acids. V shed 3 bases, J shed 1 base, and the junction held 4 bases outside the gene matches.

This chain connects TRBV2 to TRBJ1-2; D ambiguous. Germline CDR1 and CDR2: SNHLY and FYNNEI. The CDR3 has 15 amino acids. V was clipped by 0 bases and J by 4 bases, with 12 bases between them. The CDR3 nucleotides are TGTGCCAGCAGTGAAGCGCAGCCGGTCAGCTATGGCTACACCTTC. It specifies CASSEAQPVSYGYTF.

A few counts support this clonotype. The CDR3 region is CASSFSPSRLNTEAFF. For the CDR3, the DNA is TGTGCCAGCAGTTTCTCCCCTTCCAGATTGAACACTGAAGCTTTCTTT. V usage is TRBV12-3 or TRBV12-4 and J usage is TRBJ1-1; the D is unclear. Between the trimmed V and J ends, which lost 3 bases and 0 bases, there was a span of 14 bases. The CDR3 sequence is 16 residues long.

This clonotype was seen many times. The chain carries TRBV6-2 or TRBV6-3 and TRBJ2-2, with 7 bases matching TRBD1. The ends lost 5 bases at V and 3 bases at J; junction bases unmatched: 3. The CDR3 spans 14 residues. Germline V gene data show CDR1 as MNHEY and CDR2 as SVGEGT. DNA of the CDR3: TGTGCCAGCAGTCATACAGGGGACACCGGGGAGCTGTTTTTT. It translates to CASSHTGDTGELFF.

This clonotype was seen many times. The gene calls are TRBV30 and TRBJ2-2; perhaps TRBD2 as D (5 bases). This CDR3 spans 16 amino acids. Germline CDR1 GTSNPN, CDR2 SVGIG (reference sequence). Trimming took off 4 bases at V and 0 bases at J, with 15 bases between the two ends. The CDR3 protein is CAWNLAPGANTGELFF. CDR3 bases: TGTGCCTGGAACCTGGCGCCCGGGGCGAACACCGGGGAGCTGTTTTTT.

At least ten counts were recorded for this clonotype. The chain joins TRBV20-1 to TRBJ1-1; TRBD1 matches 8 bases. The germline V gene encodes CDR1 DFQATT and CDR2 SNEGSKA (reference sequence). Trimming removed 5 bases from V and 5 bases from J; junction bases left unmatched: 7. The CDR3 length is 13 residues. Written as DNA, the CDR3 is TGCAGTGCTCCTCAGGGGGCGCGAACTGAAGCTTTCTTT. As protein: CSAPQGARTEAFF.

J is TRBJ2-7 and V is TRBV7-9, with 7 bases that match TRBD1. The CDR3 loop spans 13 amino acids. The germline gives CDR1 SEHNR, CDR2 FQNEAQ (reference sequence). V lost 4 bases to trimming and J lost 4 bases; unmatched junction nucleotides: 4. The CDR3 bases are TGTGCCAGCAGCTATGACAGGGAGTACGAGCAGTACTTC. It translates to CASSYDREYEQYF.

This clonotype was seen repeatedly, ten times or more. This chain connects TRBV12-3 or TRBV12-4 to TRBJ2-7; TRBD1 or TRBD2 may be the D gene (5 bases each). V gave up 6 bases and J gave up 5 bases, with 11 bases separating them. The CDR3 loop spans 12 amino acids. DNA of the CDR3: TGTGCCAGCAGAAGGGACGTAGACGAGCAGTACTTC. Translating gives CASRRDVDEQYF.

This clonotype was detected ten times or more. V usage is TRBV28 and J usage is TRBJ1-1; 7 bases align to TRBD1. V lost 8 bases, J lost 2 bases, and 8 bases stayed unmatched. The CDR3 sequence is 14 residues long. Germline V gene sequence: CDR1 MDHEN, CDR2 SYDVKM. This chain's CDR3 is CASRIQGDNTEAFF. The CDR3 bases are TGTGCCAGCCGCATCCAGGGGGACAACACTGAAGCTTTCTTT.

This clonotype was seen many times. V gene TRBV28 combines with J gene TRBJ2-1, with 9 positions matching TRBD2. CDR1 is MDHEN, CDR2 SYDVKM, per germline. After removal of 8 bases from V and 4 bases from J, the junction contained 6 bases not matched to a gene. The CDR3 is made up of 14 amino acids. CDR3 protein: CASWSSGAYNEQFF. DNA of the CDR3: TGTGCCAGCTGGTCTAGCGGGGCATACAATGAGCAGTTCTTC.

This clonotype was counted at least ten times. The chain recombines TRBV27 with TRBJ2-1, with D unresolved. The CDR3 is made up of 14 amino acids. Trimming took 3 bases from V and 8 from J, leaving 14 bases between them. Per the germline V gene, CDR1 is MNHEY and CDR2 is SMNVEV (reference sequence). The CDR3 is CASSLRDPTDEQFF. The DNA of the CDR3 is TGTGCCAGCAGTTTGAGAGACCCGACGGATGAGCAGTTCTTC.

This clonotype was detected ten times or more. The gene calls are TRBV6-5 and TRBJ2-3; no firm D call. CDR1 MNHEY and CDR2 SVGAGI come from the germline V gene. The CDR3 is made up of 12 amino acids. V gave up 4 bases and J gave up 6 bases, with 8 bases separating them. The CDR3, as DNA: TGTGCCAGCAGTTCACCCTGGGATACGCAGTATTTT. This encodes CASSSPWDTQYF.

This clonotype was detected ten times or more. The chain recombines TRBV9 with TRBJ2-1; the match to TRBD2 covers 9 bases. CDR1 and CDR2 from the germline V gene are SGDLS and YYNGEE. The V gene end was trimmed by 4 bases and the J gene end by 4 bases; junction bases not matched to a gene: 9. The CDR3 has 16 amino acids. CDR3 loop: CASSQAERGAYNEQFF. The CDR3 DNA reads as TGTGCCAGCAGCCAGGCGGAGCGGGGGGCTTACAATGAGCAGTTCTTC. The complete variable domain, with remaining parts taken from reference TRBV9 and TRBJ2-1, reads DSGVTQTPKHLITATGQRVTLRCSPRSGDLSVYWYQQSLDQGLQFLIQYYNGEERAKGNILERFSAQQFPDLHSELNLSSLELGDSALYFCASSQAERGAYNEQFFGPGTRLTVL.